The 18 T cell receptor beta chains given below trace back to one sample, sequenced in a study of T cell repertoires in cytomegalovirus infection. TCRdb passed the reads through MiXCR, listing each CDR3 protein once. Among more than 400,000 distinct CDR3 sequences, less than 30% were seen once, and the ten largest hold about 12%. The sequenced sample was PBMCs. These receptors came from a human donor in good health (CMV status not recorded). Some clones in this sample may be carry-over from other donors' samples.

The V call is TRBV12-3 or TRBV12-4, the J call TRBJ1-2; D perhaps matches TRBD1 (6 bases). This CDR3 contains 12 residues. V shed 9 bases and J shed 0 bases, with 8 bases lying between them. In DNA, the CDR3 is TGTGCCAGTGGACAGACTAACTATGGCTACACCTTC. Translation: CASGQTNYGYTF.

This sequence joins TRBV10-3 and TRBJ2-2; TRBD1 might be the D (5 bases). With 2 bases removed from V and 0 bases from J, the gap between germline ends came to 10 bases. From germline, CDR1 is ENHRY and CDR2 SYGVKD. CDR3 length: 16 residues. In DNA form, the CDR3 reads TGTGCCATCAGTGAGCTCTCAGGGACGAACACCGGGGAGCTGTTTTTT. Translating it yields CAISELSGTNTGELFF.

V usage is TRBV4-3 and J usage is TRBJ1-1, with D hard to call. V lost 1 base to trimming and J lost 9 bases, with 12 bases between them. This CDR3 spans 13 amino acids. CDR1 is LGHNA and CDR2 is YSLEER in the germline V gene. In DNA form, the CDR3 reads TGCGCCAGCAGCCAAGTGTTTTCGGCGCAAGCTTTCTTT. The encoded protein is CASSQVFSAQAFF.

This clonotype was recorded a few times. CDR3 coding DNA: TGTGCCAGTAGTACACGACTAGCGGGAGGGAACGATGAGCAGTTCTTC. This gives the protein CASSTRLAGGNDEQFF. The V and J genes are TRBV19 and TRBJ2-1, with TRBD2 identical over 14 bases. CDR1 LNHDA and CDR2 SQIVND come from the germline V gene (reference sequence). This CDR3 has 16 amino acids. Losses at the gene ends were 4 bases for V and 8 bases for J; bases not matched to a gene: 7.

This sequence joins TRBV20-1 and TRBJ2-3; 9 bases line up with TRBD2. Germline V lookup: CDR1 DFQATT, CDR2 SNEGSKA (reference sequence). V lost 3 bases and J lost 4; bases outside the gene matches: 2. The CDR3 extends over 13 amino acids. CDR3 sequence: CSARREGPDTQYF. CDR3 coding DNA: TGCAGTGCTAGGCGGGAGGGTCCAGATACGCAGTATTTT.

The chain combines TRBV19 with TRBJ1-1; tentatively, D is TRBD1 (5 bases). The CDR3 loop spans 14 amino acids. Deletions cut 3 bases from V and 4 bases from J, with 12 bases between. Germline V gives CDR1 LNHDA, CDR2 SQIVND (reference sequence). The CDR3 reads CASSMAGDGTEAFF. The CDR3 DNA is TGTGCCAGTAGTATGGCGGGGGATGGCACTGAAGCTTTCTTT.

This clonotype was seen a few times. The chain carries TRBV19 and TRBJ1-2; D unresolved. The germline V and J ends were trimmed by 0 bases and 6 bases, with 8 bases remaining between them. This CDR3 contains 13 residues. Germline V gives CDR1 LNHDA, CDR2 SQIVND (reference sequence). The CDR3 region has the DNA TGTGCCAGTAGTATAGATCTCGGGGATGGCTACACCTTC. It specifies CASSIDLGDGYTF.

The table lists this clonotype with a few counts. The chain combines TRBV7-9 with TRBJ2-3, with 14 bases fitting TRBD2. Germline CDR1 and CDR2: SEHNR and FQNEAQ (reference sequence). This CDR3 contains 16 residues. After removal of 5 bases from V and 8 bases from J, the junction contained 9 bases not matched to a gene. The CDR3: CASSEGLAGGKITQYF. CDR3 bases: TGTGCCAGCAGCGAAGGACTAGCGGGAGGAAAGATTACGCAGTATTTT.

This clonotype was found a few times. This chain's CDR3 is CASSLGGLGADTQYF. CDR3 DNA sequence: TGTGCCAGCAGCTTAGGAGGACTAGGGGCAGATACGCAGTATTTT. The J gene is TRBJ2-3, the V gene TRBV11-2; 7 positions agree with TRBD2. J lost 4 bases, V lost 1 base, and 5 bases had no gene match. This CDR3 has 15 residues. The V gene's germline CDR1 is SGHAT and CDR2 FQNNGV.

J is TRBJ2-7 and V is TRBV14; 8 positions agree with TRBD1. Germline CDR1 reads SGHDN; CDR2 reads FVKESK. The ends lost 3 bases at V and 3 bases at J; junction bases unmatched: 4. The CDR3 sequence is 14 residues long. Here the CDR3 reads CASSHGQGVYEQYV. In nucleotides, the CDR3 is TGTGCCAGCAGCCACGGACAGGGAGTCTACGAGCAGTACGTC.

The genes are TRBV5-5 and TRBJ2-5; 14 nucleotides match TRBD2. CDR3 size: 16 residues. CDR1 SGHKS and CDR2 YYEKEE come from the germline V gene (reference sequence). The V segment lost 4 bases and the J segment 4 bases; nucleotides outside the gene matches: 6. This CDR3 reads CASSVGTSGRRETQYF. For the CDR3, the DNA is TGTGCCAGCAGCGTCGGGACTAGCGGGAGACGAGAGACCCAGTACTTC.

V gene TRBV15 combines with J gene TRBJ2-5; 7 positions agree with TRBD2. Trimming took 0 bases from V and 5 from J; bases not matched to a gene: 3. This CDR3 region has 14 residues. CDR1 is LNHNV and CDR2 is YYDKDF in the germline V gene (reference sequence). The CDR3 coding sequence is TGTGCCACCAGCAGAGAAGTGGGGGGGGAGACCCAGTACTTC. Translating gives CATSREVGGETQYF.

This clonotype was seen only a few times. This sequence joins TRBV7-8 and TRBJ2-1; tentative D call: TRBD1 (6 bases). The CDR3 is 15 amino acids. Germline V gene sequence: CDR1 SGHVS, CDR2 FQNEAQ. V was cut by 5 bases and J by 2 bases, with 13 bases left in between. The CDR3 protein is CASSLDSPAYNEQFF. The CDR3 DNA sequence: TGTGCCAGCAGCCTGGACAGTCCCGCCTACAATGAGCAGTTCTTC. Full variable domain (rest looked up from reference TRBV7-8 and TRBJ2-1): GAGVSQSPRYKVAKRGQDVALRCDPISGHVSLFWYQQALGQGPEFLTYFQNEAQLDKSGLPSDRFFAERPEGSVSTLKIQRTQQEDSAVYLCASSLDSPAYNEQFFGPGTRLTVL.

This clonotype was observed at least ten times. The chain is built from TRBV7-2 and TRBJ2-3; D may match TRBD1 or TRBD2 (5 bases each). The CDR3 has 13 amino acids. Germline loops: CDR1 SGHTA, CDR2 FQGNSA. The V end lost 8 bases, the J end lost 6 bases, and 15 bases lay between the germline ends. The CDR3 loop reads CASGGFPADTQYF. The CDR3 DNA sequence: TGTGCCAGCGGGGGATTTCCCGCTGATACGCAGTATTTT.

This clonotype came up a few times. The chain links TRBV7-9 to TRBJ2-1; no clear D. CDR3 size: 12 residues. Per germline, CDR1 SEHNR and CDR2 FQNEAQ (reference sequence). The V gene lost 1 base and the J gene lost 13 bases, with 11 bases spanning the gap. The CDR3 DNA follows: TGTGCCAGCAGCTTAGTCGGCGACAAACAGTTCTTC. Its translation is CASSLVGDKQFF.

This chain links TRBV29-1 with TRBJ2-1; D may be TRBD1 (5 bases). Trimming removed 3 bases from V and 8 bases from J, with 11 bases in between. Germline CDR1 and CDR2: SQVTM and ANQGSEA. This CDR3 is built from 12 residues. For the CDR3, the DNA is TGCAGCGTTGACGACTGGGGCGATGAGCAGTTCTTC. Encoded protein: CSVDDWGDEQFF.

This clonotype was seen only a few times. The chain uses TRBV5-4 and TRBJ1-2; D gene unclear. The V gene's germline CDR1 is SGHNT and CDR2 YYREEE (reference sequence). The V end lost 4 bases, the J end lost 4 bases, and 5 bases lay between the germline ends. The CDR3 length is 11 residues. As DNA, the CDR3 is TGTGCCAGCAGCGATAGCTATGGCTACACCTTC. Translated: CASSDSYGYTF.

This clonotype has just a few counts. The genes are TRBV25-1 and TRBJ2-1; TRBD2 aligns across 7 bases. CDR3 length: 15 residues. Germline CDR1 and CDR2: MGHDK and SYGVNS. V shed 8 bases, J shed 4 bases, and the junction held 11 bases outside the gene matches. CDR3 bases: TGTGCCAGCGGACTGGCGGGAGAGGGGTACAATGAGCAGTTCTTC. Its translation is CASGLAGEGYNEQFF.